This passage covers 25 T cell receptor beta chains from one sample sequenced in a study of T cell changes during pregnancy in multiple sclerosis. Assay: immunoSEQ multiplex PCR; the TCRdb copy retains only in-frame clones and omits some. The sample consists of about 36,000 clones, over 90% of them appearing once. The material sequenced was CD4+ T cells from peripheral blood mononuclear cells, taken in the third trimester of pregnancy. These receptors were taken from a female donor in good health, enrolled as a control in a pregnancy study.

The chain is built from TRBV19 and TRBJ2-1; the match to TRBD2 covers 12 bases. CDR3 length equals 15 residues. The trim removed 2 bases at V and 9 bases at J, leaving 5 bases unmatched. Germline V lookup: CDR1 LNHDA, CDR2 SQIVND (reference sequence). CDR3 protein: CASSILAGGKGEQFF. The CDR3 DNA sequence: TGTGCCAGTAGTATACTAGCGGGGGGGAAGGGTGAGCAGTTCTTC.

In its sample, this clone was seen once. This rearrangement joins TRBV5-4 to TRBJ1-3, with D hard to call. The CDR3 covers 16 residues. The V and J ends lost 1 base and 2 bases respectively, with 13 bases between them. Germline V lookup: CDR1 SGHNT, CDR2 YYREEE (reference sequence). The CDR3 coding sequence is TGTGCCAGCAGCTTGACCTCTACCATGCCTGGAAACACCATATATTTT. Residues: CASSLTSTMPGNTIYF. Full variable domain (rest looked up from reference TRBV5-4 and TRBJ1-3): ETGVTQSPTHLIKTRGQQVTLRCSSQSGHNTVSWYQQALGQGPQFIFQYYREEENGRGNFPPRFSGLQFPNYSSELNVNALELDDSALYLCASSLTSTMPGNTIYFGEGSWLTVV.

The chain has TRBV15 and TRBJ2-6; tentative D call: TRBD1 (6 bases). Trimming removed 7 bases from V and 1 base from J, with 11 bases in between. Germline CDR1 and CDR2: LNHNV and YYDKDF (reference sequence). The CDR3 covers 15 residues. CDR3 protein: CATIPGASGANVLTF. The CDR3 nucleotides are TGTGCCACCATCCCAGGGGCGTCTGGGGCCAACGTCCTGACTTTC.

The rearrangement joins TRBV18 to TRBJ2-7; perhaps TRBD1 as D (5 bases). The CDR3 sequence is 14 residues long. Germline V gene sequence: CDR1 KGHSH, CDR2 LQKENI. Deletions cut 5 bases from V and 4 bases from J, with 15 bases between. DNA of the CDR3: TGTGCCAGCTCATCGGCAGGGTATTCTTACGAGCAGTACTTC. This sequence encodes CASSSAGYSYEQYF.

V and J are TRBV5-6 and TRBJ2-2; D is unresolved. The CDR3 spans 15 residues. V was pared by 2 bases and J by 5 bases, with 13 bases between. From germline, CDR1 is SGHDT and CDR2 YYEEEE. The CDR3 reads CASSFRLTRTGELFF. The CDR3 DNA reads as TGTGCCAGCAGCTTTAGACTTACTCGTACCGGGGAGCTGTTTTTT.

The CDR3 region has the DNA TGTGCTAGTGGTCTCGGTGACACGGGGAATCAGCCCCAGCATTTT. This sequence encodes CASGLGDTGNQPQHF. The rearrangement links TRBV12-5 to TRBJ1-5; D remains unclear. The V and J ends lost 5 bases and 4 bases respectively, with 15 bases between them. CDR1 is LGHNT, CDR2 FRNRAP, per germline. CDR3 size: 15 residues.

This chain connects TRBV9 to TRBJ2-7, with 7 bases identical to TRBD2. CDR1 and CDR2 (germline): SGDLS, YYNGEE. V shed 0 bases and J 3 bases; nucleotides not matched to a gene: 6. The CDR3 loop spans 15 amino acids. CDR3 nucleotide sequence: TGTGCCAGCAGCGTAGACCCAGCGGGGAACTACGAGCAGTACTTC. Protein sequence: CASSVDPAGNYEQYF.

V is TRBV9 and J is TRBJ2-5, with D possibly matching TRBD2 (5 bases). V was clipped by 3 bases and J by 5 bases, with 17 bases between them. From germline, CDR1 is SGDLS and CDR2 YYNGEE. The CDR3 runs 15 residues. The CDR3 spells CASSEGAGFTETQYF. The CDR3 DNA is TGTGCCAGCAGCGAGGGAGCCGGTTTTACGGAGACCCAGTACTTC.

This chain links TRBV2 with TRBJ1-5; D not resolved. The length of the CDR3 is 13 residues. Trimming took off 1 base at V and 6 bases at J, with 7 bases between the two ends. Germline V gene lookup returns CDR1 SNHLY and CDR2 FYNNEI. CDR3 DNA: TGTGCCAGCAGTGAAGTCGGGTCTCAGCCCCAGCATTTT. Translating it yields CASSEVGSQPQHF.

This rearrangement joins TRBV6-5 to TRBJ1-2; a weak D match, TRBD1 (6 bases). Germline V gene data show CDR1 as MNHEY and CDR2 as SVGAGI. Trimming took 0 bases from V and 4 from J, leaving 12 bases between them. The CDR3 length is 15 residues. In DNA, the CDR3 is TGTGCCAGCAGTTACTCGATGACAGGTCGCTATGGCTACACCTTC. Protein product: CASSYSMTGRYGYTF.

This chain joins TRBV19 and TRBJ1-3, with a possible D match to TRBD1 (6 bases). The germline V and J ends were trimmed by 6 bases and 0 bases, with 12 bases remaining between them. From germline, CDR1 is LNHDA and CDR2 SQIVND (reference sequence). CDR3 size: 15 residues. DNA of the CDR3: TGTGCCAGTAGGAGACAGGCCAACTCTGGAAACACCATATATTTT. Translation gives CASRRQANSGNTIYF.

The chain links TRBV7-6 to TRBJ2-5; tentative D call: TRBD2 (6 bases). This CDR3 spans 13 amino acids. Between the trimmed V and J ends, which lost 1 base and 5 bases, there was a span of 8 bases. Germline V gene sequence: CDR1 SGHVS, CDR2 FNYEAQ. CDR3 protein: CASSLVGGETQYF. DNA of the CDR3: TGTGCCAGCAGCTTAGTAGGAGGGGAGACCCAGTACTTC.

The chain is built from TRBV19 and TRBJ1-6; a weak D match, TRBD1 (6 bases). Trimming left V 1 base short and J 5 bases short, with 9 bases between. This CDR3 has 15 residues. Germline loops: CDR1 LNHDA, CDR2 SQIVND (reference sequence). CDR3 DNA sequence: TGTGCCAGTAGTATAGGGGACACTAATAATTCACCCCTCCACTTT. Encoded protein: CASSIGDTNNSPLHF.

This chain uses TRBV7-2 with TRBJ2-1; D gene ambiguous. Germline V lookup: CDR1 SGHTA, CDR2 FQGNSA. The CDR3 has 11 residues. V shed 5 bases and J shed 8 bases, with 7 bases lying between them. CDR3 sequence reads: CASSRRDEQFF. The CDR3 bases are TGTGCCAGCAGCCGCCGAGATGAGCAGTTCTTC.

The chain carries TRBV11-3 and TRBJ1-1; possibly TRBD1 for D (5 bases). CDR3 size: 16 residues. V was shortened by 6 bases and J by 3 bases, with 20 bases between the two germline ends. From germline, CDR1 is SGHNT and CDR2 YENEEA. CDR3 nucleotide sequence: TGTGCCAGCAGTCTTGACGGGAGGGGTGGGGACACTGAAGCTTTCTTT. This encodes CASSLDGRGGDTEAFF.

The V gene is TRBV6-6, the J gene TRBJ1-2; D not certain. V was pared by 2 bases and J by 0 bases, with 4 bases between. Germline V gene lookup returns CDR1 MNHNY and CDR2 SVGAGI (reference sequence). This CDR3 has 13 amino acids. CDR3 sequence (DNA): TGTGCCAGCAGTTACGCAGCTAACTATGGCTACACCTTC. Translating it yields CASSYAANYGYTF.

V is TRBV4-2 and J is TRBJ2-1; TRBD2 is a possible D gene (5 bases). This CDR3 region has 16 residues. Deletions cut 1 base from V and 3 bases from J, with 13 bases between. CDR1 is LGHNA, CDR2 YNFKEQ, per germline. CDR3 amino acids: CASSQGIRGDYNEQFF. As DNA, the CDR3 is TGTGCCAGCAGCCAAGGTATACGGGGAGACTACAATGAGCAGTTCTTC.

The chain carries TRBV28 and TRBJ2-7, with TRBD1 identical over 12 bases. The V gene end was trimmed by 8 bases and the J gene end by 6 bases; junction bases not matched to a gene: 5. Germline V gene data show CDR1 as MDHEN and CDR2 as SYDVKM. The CDR3 has 13 residues. The CDR3 region has the DNA TGTGCCAGCTGGGGGGACAGGGGGCGCGAGCAGTACTTC. It translates to CASWGDRGREQYF.

V gene TRBV5-5 combines with J gene TRBJ2-7, with D perhaps TRBD2 (6 bases). CDR1 SGHKS and CDR2 YYEKEE come from the germline V gene (reference sequence). This CDR3 has 15 amino acids. V was shortened by 1 base and J by 4 bases, with 15 bases between the two germline ends. CDR3 amino acids: CASSLSPGLSYEQYF. The CDR3 DNA reads TGTGCCAGCAGCTTGAGTCCGGGACTTAGTTACGAGCAGTACTTC.

The chain carries TRBV29-1 and TRBJ2-5; D is ambiguous. Germline loops: CDR1 SQVTM, CDR2 ANQGSEA. The CDR3 contains 11 residues. V was shortened by 3 bases and J by 4 bases, with 6 bases between the two germline ends. DNA of the CDR3: TGCAGCGTTGACCCACTAGAGACCCAGTACTTC. Its translation is CSVDPLETQYF. The variable domain in full, completed from reference TRBV29-1 and TRBJ2-5, reads SAVISQKPSRDICQRGTSLTIQCQVDSQVTMMFWYRQQPGQSLTLIATANQGSEATYESGFVIDKFPISRPNLTFSTLTVSNMSPEDSSIYLCSVDPLETQYFGPGTRLLVL.

This clone appeared a single time. V is TRBV7-3 and J is TRBJ2-1, with a possible D match to TRBD1 (8 bases). Germline V CDR1 and CDR2: SGHTA, FQGTGA. The CDR3 has 16 residues. V lost 4 bases and J lost 5, with 18 bases in between. The CDR3 loop is CASSSTYRGGDNEQFF. The CDR3, as DNA: TGTGCCAGCAGCTCGACCTACAGGGGGGGGGACAATGAGCAGTTCTTC. Complete variable domain (other parts from reference TRBV7-3 and TRBJ2-1): GAGVSQTPSNKVTEKGKYVELRCDPISGHTALYWYRQSLGQGPEFLIYFQGTGAADDSGLPNDRFFAVRPEGSVSTLKIQRTERGDSAVYLCASSSTYRGGDNEQFFGPGTRLTVL.

Comments on this clone: A junction boundary mismatches the germline segment, possibly from a read error. The rearrangement links TRBV13 to TRBJ2-7, with TRBD1 as a possible D gene (5 bases). CDR1 and CDR2 (germline): PRHDT, FYEKMQ (reference sequence). The CDR3 runs 12 residues. CDR3 bases: TGCGTCGACCAGCAGGGTAACGACGAGCAGTACTTC. Translating gives CVDQQGNDEQYF.

The V and J genes are TRBV18 and TRBJ2-1, with 7 bases identical to TRBD2. Unmatched junction bases numbered 4, after V lost 0 bases and J lost 2 bases. Germline CDR1 KGHSH, CDR2 LQKENI. There are 16 residues in the CDR3. The CDR3 DNA reads as TGTGCCAGCTCACCACCGGCTAGCGGAGCCTACAATGAGCAGTTCTTC. Amino acid sequence: CASSPPASGAYNEQFF.

The chain joins TRBV14 to TRBJ1-2; 8 bases line up with TRBD1. The J segment lost 5 bases and the V segment lost 1 base, leaving 6 bases of the junction unmatched. CDR1 is SGHDN, CDR2 FVKESK, per germline. The CDR3 runs 15 residues. CDR3 in DNA: TGTGCCAGCAGCCAAGTTCGACAGGGGCAATATGGCTACACCTTC. Amino acids: CASSQVRQGQYGYTF.

This chain joins TRBV7-3 and TRBJ2-1; 7 nucleotides agree with TRBD1. Germline V CDR1 and CDR2: SGHTA, FQGTGA. This CDR3 has 15 amino acids. Losses at the gene ends were 2 bases for V and 7 bases for J; bases not matched to a gene: 8. CDR3 DNA: TGTGCCAGCAGCTTAGGGGGACAGAGATCGAATGAGCAGTTCTTC. This encodes CASSLGGQRSNEQFF.